This TCR beta chain was obtained from a study of shared clonotypes between healthy human individuals. Produced via immunoSEQ multiplex PCR; TCRdb's table is partial and in-frame only. The data hold some 470,000 clones, with around 78% observed a single time. This TCR was sampled from a woman aged 35 to 49 in good health. Some clones in this sample may be carry-over from other donors' samples. The specimen sequenced was PBMCs.

Here the CDR3 DNA reads TGTGCCAGCAGTTTATCGGAGACTGAAGTCGACAATGAGCAGTTCTTC. Protein product: CASSLSETEVDNEQFF. The chain combines TRBV27 with TRBJ2-1; D not certain. The CDR3 length is 16 residues. V gave up 0 bases and J gave up 5 bases, with 14 bases separating them. The germline V gene has CDR1 MNHEY and CDR2 SMNVEV (reference sequence).